The rows below give T cell receptor beta chains drawn from one sample of a study of blood T cell repertoires in COVID-19. Assay: immunoSEQ multiplex PCR; the TCRdb copy retains only in-frame clones and omits some. The repertoire has more than 95,000 clones, around four fifths of them found once; the top ten carry under 30%. The specimen was peripheral blood. Receptors were obtained from a man aged 60 to 75 with acute or convalescent COVID-19. Both conserved end residues are part of each CDR3. Fields, in order: J gene, CDR3 length, clone size, V gene, D gene, CDR3 protein, CDR3 DNA. The D gene is left open where the match is weak. Clone sizes are given selectively: once, few, many, or a class where the clone is expanded.

TRBJ1-5 13 NA TRBV19 TRBD1 CATRDRVNQPQHF TGTGCCACCCGGGACAGGGTCAATCAGCCCCAGCATTTT
TRBJ2-2 16 NA TRBV19 TRBD2 CASSAPGGSNTGELFF TGTGCCAGTAGTGCCCCGGGGGGGTCGAACACCGGGGAGCTGTTTTTT
TRBJ2-4 14 NA TRBV2 NA CASSEQRTADIQYF TGTGCCAGCAGTGAACAGAGGACAGCGGACATTCAGTACTTC
TRBJ2-7 14 once TRBV19 TRBD1 CASSTGTASYEQYF TGTGCCAGTAGTACCGGGACAGCCTCCTACGAGCAGTACTTC
TRBJ2-5 14 NA TRBV5-4 TRBD2 CASSPPTSGETQYF TGTGCCAGCAGCCCCCCCACTAGCGGGGAGACCCAGTACTTC
TRBJ2-1 16 NA TRBV10-3 TRBD2 CAIKGPAGNLFDEQFF TGTGCCATCAAGGGGCCAGCGGGAAATCTCTTTGATGAGCAGTTCTTC
TRBJ2-2 18 NA TRBV15 TRBD2 CATSRDTAGGTNTGELFF TGTGCCACCAGCAGAGATACGGCGGGGGGCACGAACACCGGGGAGCTGTTTTTT
TRBJ2-2 16 NA TRBV18 TRBD1 CASSLRDRVGTGELFF TGTGCCAGCTCACTCAGAGACAGGGTCGGCACCGGGGAGCTGTTTTTT
TRBJ1-6 16 NA TRBV27 TRBD1 CASSPRDRSRSSPLHF TGTGCCAGCAGTCCGAGGGACAGATCTAGGTCTTCACCCCTCCACTTT
TRBJ2-2 17 NA TRBV11-2 TRBD1 CASSTPSGTANTGELFF TGTGCCAGCAGCACTCCGTCGGGGACAGCCAACACCGGGGAGCTGTTTTTT
TRBJ2-7 15 NA TRBV3-1/TRBV3-2 NA CASSQGASESYEQYF TGTGCCAGCAGCCAAGGGGCTAGCGAGTCGTACGAGCAGTACTTC
TRBJ2-5 14 once TRBV18 TRBD2 CASSPPAGGETQYF TGTGCCAGCTCACCACCGGCGGGGGGCGAGACCCAGTACTTC
TRBJ1-2 14 NA TRBV18 NA CASSPTGTAWGYTF TGTGCCAGCTCACCTACGGGGACTGCCTGGGGCTACACCTTC
TRBJ2-1 17 once TRBV24-1 TRBD1 CATSDLTPGQGFDEQFF TGTGCCACCAGTGATTTAACCCCGGGACAGGGATTCGATGAGCAGTTCTTC
TRBJ1-5 17 few TRBV24-1 NA CATSDSSGVNSNQPQHF TGTGCCACCAGTGACAGTAGCGGGGTTAATAGCAATCAGCCCCAGCATTTT
TRBJ2-5 11 NA TRBV12-5 NA CASGIERSQYF TGTGCTAGTGGGATAGAGAGGTCCCAGTACTTC